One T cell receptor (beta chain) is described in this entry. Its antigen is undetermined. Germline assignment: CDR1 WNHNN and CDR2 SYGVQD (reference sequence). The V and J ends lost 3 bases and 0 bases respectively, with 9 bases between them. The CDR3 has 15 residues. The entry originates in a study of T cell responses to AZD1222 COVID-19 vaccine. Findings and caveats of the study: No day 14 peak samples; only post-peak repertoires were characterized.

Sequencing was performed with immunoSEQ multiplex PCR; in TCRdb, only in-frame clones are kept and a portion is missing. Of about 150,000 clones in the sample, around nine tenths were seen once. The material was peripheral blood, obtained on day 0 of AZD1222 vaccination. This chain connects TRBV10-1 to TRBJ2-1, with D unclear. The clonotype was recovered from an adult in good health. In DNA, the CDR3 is TGCGCCAGCAGTGACGGCGGAGACTCCTACAATGAGCAGTTCTTC. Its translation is CASSDGGDSYNEQFF.